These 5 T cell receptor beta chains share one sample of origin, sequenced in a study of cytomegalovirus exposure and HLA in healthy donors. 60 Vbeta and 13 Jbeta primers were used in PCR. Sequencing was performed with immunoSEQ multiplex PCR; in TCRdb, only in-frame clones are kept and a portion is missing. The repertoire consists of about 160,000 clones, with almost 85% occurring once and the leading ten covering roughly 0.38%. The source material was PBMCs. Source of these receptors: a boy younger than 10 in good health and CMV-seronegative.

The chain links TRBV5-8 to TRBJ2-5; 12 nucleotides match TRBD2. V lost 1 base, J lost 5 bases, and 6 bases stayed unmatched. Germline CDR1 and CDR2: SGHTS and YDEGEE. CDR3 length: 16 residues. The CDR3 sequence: CASSLLAGGPLETQYF. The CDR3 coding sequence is TGTGCCAGCAGCTTGCTAGCGGGAGGGCCTCTTGAGACCCAGTACTTC.

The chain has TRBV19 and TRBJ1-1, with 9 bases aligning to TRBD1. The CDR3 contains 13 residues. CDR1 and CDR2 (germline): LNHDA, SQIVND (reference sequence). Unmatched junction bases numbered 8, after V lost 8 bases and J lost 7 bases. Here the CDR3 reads CASRYRGQDEAFF. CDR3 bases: TGTGCCAGTCGATACAGGGGGCAGGATGAAGCTTTCTTT.

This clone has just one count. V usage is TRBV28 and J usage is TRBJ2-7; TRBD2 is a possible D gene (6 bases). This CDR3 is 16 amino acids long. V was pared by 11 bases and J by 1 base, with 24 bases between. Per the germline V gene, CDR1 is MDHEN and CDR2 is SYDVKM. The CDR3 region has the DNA TGTGCCGCCTTAGGGAGGCCTCCTTCTCGGTCCTACGAGCAGTACTTC. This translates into CAALGRPPSRSYEQYF.

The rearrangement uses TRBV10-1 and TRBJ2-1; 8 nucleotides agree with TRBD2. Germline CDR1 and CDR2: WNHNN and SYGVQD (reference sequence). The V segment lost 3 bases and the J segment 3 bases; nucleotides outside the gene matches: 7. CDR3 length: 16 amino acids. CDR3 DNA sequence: TGCGCCAGCAGTGACTCCGGGAGGGCCCTCTACAATGAGCAGTTCTTC. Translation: CASSDSGRALYNEQFF.

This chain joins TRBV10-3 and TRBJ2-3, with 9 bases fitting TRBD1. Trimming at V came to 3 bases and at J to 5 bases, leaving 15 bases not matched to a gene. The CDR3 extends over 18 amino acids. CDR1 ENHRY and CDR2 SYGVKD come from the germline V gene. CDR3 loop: CAISDPAGTGRNRDTQYF. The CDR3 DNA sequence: TGTGCCATCAGTGACCCGGCCGGGACAGGGCGCAATAGAGATACGCAGTATTTT.